This T cell receptor (beta chain) was sequenced in a study of blood T cell repertoires in COVID-19 (dated by TCRdb to about 2020). With regard to the full study: Samples from collaborators originated in the United States, Italy and Spain and spanned both the acute and convalescent phases of COVID-19. Where available, HLA class I and class II types were taken from metadata supplied by the sample provider and were not determined by assay-based typing. The dataset comprised deeply sampled blood TCRbeta repertoires from subjects exposed to, actively infected with, or recovered from COVID-19. The sample metadata nearly always contained a de-identified subject ID, COVID-19 status, age in years and sex. The prospective study material was composed of cDNA or gDNA derived from T cells, B-cell-depleted T cells, or PBMCs. Samples were obtained from the ongoing ImmuneRACE study (first 160 participants) and from some 1,300 subjects provided by 6 global collaborators. A freely available public database, intended as a resource for researchers studying the immune response to SARS-CoV-2, is where the repertoires were released.

The investigation overall reported the following: The quantity of clinical and demographic metadata differed by source and by participant and was supplied without curation.

In the prospective study, participants were roughly 18 to 90 years old, resided in 24 geographic areas of the United States, and were enrolled through a virtual design. Cohort assignment in the prospective study relied on participant-reported clinical history from a screening survey and a study questionnaire. Mobile phlebotomists in the prospective study collected whole blood, serum and a nasopharyngeal or oropharyngeal swab from every participant. Participants in the prospective study had the option to provide additional blood draws and questionnaires over an approximately 2-month period. Blood samples from the prospective study were shipped frozen or at room temperature prior to DNA extraction. In the case of this clone: The target of this receptor is not known. No base-level quality is on record; no much larger clone is a single base apart.

TCRbeta CDR3 regions were amplified from genomic DNA using the immunoSEQ Assay, a bias-controlled multiplex PCR. In the original analysis: Nucleated cell counts per sample were estimated from amplification of reference gene primers within the assay. To quantify the absolute abundance of each unique TCRbeta CDR3 rearrangement, sequence reads were collapsed and filtered. Productive Simpson clonality was computed per sample as the square root of Simpson's diversity index over productive rearrangements. TCRdb limited this immuneACCESS table to in-frame rearrangements with V and J called. A share of clones is missing; checked studies link under half to unresolved V genes, and the rest is unexplained. D and trimming come from the DNA, and the V and J calls and clone size come from that table. The sample yields more than 200,000 clones; approximately 86% were counted once. Nearly 6.5% of the sample lies in the top ten.

Via the germline V gene (reference sequence), CDR1 is LNHDA and CDR2 SQIVND. Relative to germline, V is missing 4 bases and J is missing 0 bases, with 10 bases of the junction outside any gene match. The CDR3 numbers 19 residues from cysteine through phenylalanine. The read is trimmed to its CDR3 DNA, 57 bases read in frame from base 1. Material: PBMCs or T cells enriched from blood (not recorded which). This sequence uses TRBV19 and TRBJ1-5; 12 central bases correspond to TRBD1. The clonotype comes from a woman aged 25-40 years with acute COVID-19. In nucleotides, the sequence is TGTGCCAGTAGTAGGTCTGGGACAGGGGGCTCCCTTAGCAATCAGCCCCAGCATTTT. Translation gives CASSRSGTGGSLSNQPQHF.